What follows is one TCR beta chain and its context. The data were produced by immunoSEQ multiplex PCR, yet TCRdb's version contains in-frame clones alone and is incomplete. This table has under 700,000 clones, about 84% appearing once. The germline V gene has CDR1 SEHNR and CDR2 FQNEAQ (reference sequence). V dropped 5 bases and J dropped 2 bases, with 7 bases sitting between them. The CDR3 runs 12 residues. These data belong to a study of shared T cell receptors in the human thymus. This sample was shared with a second study, whose subject was human thymus T cells. From that paper: Donor material was obtained from healthy Finnish infants undergoing corrective surgery for congenital heart defects. Corrective heart surgery yielded resections, and these provided the thymus tissue. An apparent bias in V and J gene usage was seen in thymic and blood repertoires. Related research described thymic repertoires that were highly overlapping among unrelated individuals.

The sequence derives from a boy under two years old with a congenital heart defect. This sequence joins TRBV7-9 and TRBJ2-7; D ambiguous. The sequenced material came from thymocytes. CDR3 nucleotide sequence: TGTGCCAGCAGCGTCTCAGCCTACGAGCAGTACTTC. Translating gives CASSVSAYEQYF.